A selection of T cell receptor beta chains follows, all from one sample in a study of CD8 T cells in Susac syndrome. TCRdb reanalysed the immunoSEQ multiplex PCR reads using MiXCR and keeps one entry per CDR3 protein. The data show some 130,000 distinct CDR3 sequences, around 75% seen once. Specimen: CD8+ T cells from PBMCs. The receptors come from a human donor with multiple sclerosis. The CDR3 runs from the conserved cysteine through the conserved F or W. The D gene is left open where the match is weak. Rows may omit the clone size; those that give it use once, few, many or a size class.

v_call	cdr3_length	d_call	j_call	clone_size	cdr3_aa	cdr3_nt
TRBV19	12	NA	TRBJ1-2	once	CAVRGGFLGYTF	TGTGCCGTCAGGGGAGGGTTTCTTGGCTACACCTTC
TRBV14	16	NA	TRBJ1-1	NA	CASSQIKTGMNTEAFF	TGTGCCAGCAGCCAAATTAAGACAGGAATGAACACTGAAGCTTTCTTT
TRBV6-2/TRBV6-3	15	TRBD2	TRBJ2-5	NA	CASSKTSAHQETQYF	TGTGCCAGCAGTAAAACTAGCGCCCATCAAGAGACCCAGTACTTC
TRBV7-9	15	NA	TRBJ1-4	NA	CASSWPRVENEKLFF	TGTGCCAGCAGCTGGCCCAGGGTCGAGAATGAAAAACTGTTTTTT
TRBV4-1	15	NA	TRBJ1-5	NA	CASSQEVGWDQPQHF	TGCGCCAGCAGCCAAGAAGTAGGGTGGGATCAGCCCCAGCATTTT
TRBV19	15	NA	TRBJ1-5	NA	CASSSRHGGNQPQHF	TGTGCCAGTAGTTCCCGACATGGGGGGAATCAGCCCCAGCATTTT
TRBV10-3	12	NA	TRBJ1-2	few	CAISEAGEGYTF	TGTGCCATCAGTGAGGCAGGGGAAGGCTACACCTTC
TRBV7-2	15	NA	TRBJ1-6	NA	CASSVQDTYNSPLHF	TGTGCCAGCAGTGTACAGGACACCTATAATTCACCCCTCCACTTT
TRBV12-3/TRBV12-4	14	NA	TRBJ2-3	NA	CASSGTSVGDTQYF	TGTGCCAGCAGCGGGACCAGCGTCGGAGATACGCAGTATTTT
TRBV7-6	16	NA	TRBJ2-3	NA	CASSPTPRSDTDTQYF	TGTGCCAGCAGCCCAACCCCCCGGTCAGACACAGATACGCAGTATTTT
TRBV7-9	17	TRBD1	TRBJ2-5	NA	CASSLGRSDRDEETQYF	TGTGCCAGCAGCTTAGGCCGATCGGACAGGGATGAAGAGACCCAGTACTTC
TRBV7-9	15	NA	TRBJ2-5	few	CASSPGGHDQETQYF	TGTGCCAGCAGCCCCGGGGGACATGACCAAGAGACCCAGTACTTC
TRBV4-2	16	TRBD1	TRBJ1-6	once	CASSPYRGLGNSPLHF	TGTGCCAGCAGCCCGTACAGGGGGCTGGGGAATTCACCCCTCCACTTT
TRBV28	13	TRBD1	TRBJ1-4	NA	CASSGQVNEKLFF	TGTGCCAGCAGTGGACAGGTTAATGAAAAACTGTTTTTT
TRBV2	18	NA	TRBJ1-6	NA	CASNSGPQRGDLASPLHF	TGTGCCAGCAATTCGGGACCTCAAAGAGGGGACTTAGCTTCACCCCTCCACTTT
TRBV6-5	17	TRBD1	TRBJ1-4	NA	CASSYGRQGAGNEKLFF	TGTGCCAGCAGTTACGGGAGACAGGGGGCAGGTAATGAAAAACTGTTTTTT
TRBV27	16	NA	TRBJ2-3	NA	CASSFSVGEVTDTQYF	TGTGCCAGCAGTTTTTCGGTAGGGGAAGTCACAGATACGCAGTATTTT
TRBV27	16	TRBD1	TRBJ1-2	NA	CASSPSTGGGYYGYTF	TGTGCCAGCAGTCCATCGACAGGGGGCGGCTACTATGGCTACACCTTC
TRBV12-3/TRBV12-4	15	NA	TRBJ2-2	NA	CASSLFRKNTGELFF	TGTGCCAGCAGTTTGTTCAGGAAAAACACCGGGGAGCTGTTTTTT
TRBV20-1	11	NA	TRBJ1-1	NA	CAYRTNTEAFF	TGCGCGTACAGGACTAACACTGAAGCTTTCTTT
TRBV4-1	20	TRBD2	TRBJ2-1	NA	CASSQQFGTSGSMLSNEQFF	TGCGCCAGCAGCCAACAATTCGGGACTAGCGGGAGTATGTTAAGCAATGAGCAGTTCTTC
TRBV4-1	16	NA	TRBJ2-5	NA	CASSQVKGMGGETQYF	TGCGCCAGCAGCCAGGTTAAGGGGATGGGTGGTGAGACCCAGTACTTC
TRBV7-9	14	TRBD2	TRBJ2-7	NA	CASSSQPGGYEQYF	TGTGCCAGCAGCTCCCAGCCGGGGGGATACGAGCAGTACTTC
TRBV19	14	NA	TRBJ2-1	NA	CASSIWGGLNEQFF	TGTGCCAGTAGTATTTGGGGGGGCCTCAATGAGCAGTTCTTC
TRBV4-1	14	TRBD2	TRBJ2-3	once	CAIKGGGAADTQYF	TGCGCCATCAAGGGCGGGGGGGCAGCAGATACGCAGTATTTT
TRBV19	12	NA	TRBJ2-3	NA	CASSIGTDTQYF	TGTGCCAGTAGTATAGGGACAGATACGCAGTATTTT
TRBV9	16	TRBD2	TRBJ2-1	NA	CASSPRTSGRGGEQFF	TGTGCCAGCAGCCCGAGGACTAGCGGGAGAGGTGGTGAGCAGTTCTTC
TRBV5-6	16	NA	TRBJ2-3	NA	CASSWSGGPDTDTQYF	TGTGCCAGCAGCTGGAGTGGGGGGCCCGACACAGATACGCAGTATTTT
TRBV19	15	NA	TRBJ1-5	once	CASSIEAGRDQPQHF	TGTGCCAGTAGTATTGAGGCAGGACGCGATCAGCCCCAGCATTTT
TRBV12-3/TRBV12-4	14	TRBD1	TRBJ2-5	NA	CASRGTGGQETQYF	TGTGCCAGCAGGGGGACAGGGGGCCAAGAGACCCAGTACTTC
TRBV24-1	13	NA	TRBJ2-2	NA	CATSGYDTGELFF	TGTGCCACCAGTGGCTATGACACCGGGGAGCTGTTTTTT
TRBV12-3/TRBV12-4	14	NA	TRBJ2-3	NA	CASSFSTSTDTQYF	TGTGCCAGCAGTTTTTCCACTAGCACAGATACGCAGTATTTT
TRBV24-1	15	NA	TRBJ1-5	once	CATSDLGAENQPQHF	TGTGCCACCAGTGATTTAGGAGCAGAAAATCAGCCCCAGCATTTT
TRBV19	13	NA	TRBJ2-7	NA	CASSVTGRNEQYF	TGTGCCAGTAGTGTGACAGGGAGGAACGAGCAGTACTTC
TRBV2	13	NA	TRBJ2-7	NA	CASSVGGFYEQYF	TGTGCCAGCAGCGTTGGAGGTTTCTACGAGCAGTACTTC
TRBV27	15	TRBD1	TRBJ2-1	NA	CASSVPGTVNNEQFF	TGTGCCAGCAGTGTCCCCGGGACAGTTAACAATGAGCAGTTCTTC
TRBV6-5	13	NA	TRBJ2-3	NA	CASSLQGLDTQYF	TGTGCCAGCAGTTTACAGGGTTTAGATACGCAGTATTTT
TRBV6-2/TRBV6-3	12	NA	TRBJ2-1	NA	CASKLAGNEQFF	TGTGCCAGCAAGCTAGCAGGCAATGAGCAGTTCTTC
TRBV4-1	14	NA	TRBJ2-2	NA	CASRPTWNTGELFF	TGCGCCAGTAGACCGACCTGGAACACCGGGGAGCTGTTTTTT
TRBV24-1	15	TRBD1	TRBJ2-3	NA	CATSDLGQGWDTQYF	TGTGCCACCAGTGATTTGGGACAGGGGTGGGATACGCAGTATTTT